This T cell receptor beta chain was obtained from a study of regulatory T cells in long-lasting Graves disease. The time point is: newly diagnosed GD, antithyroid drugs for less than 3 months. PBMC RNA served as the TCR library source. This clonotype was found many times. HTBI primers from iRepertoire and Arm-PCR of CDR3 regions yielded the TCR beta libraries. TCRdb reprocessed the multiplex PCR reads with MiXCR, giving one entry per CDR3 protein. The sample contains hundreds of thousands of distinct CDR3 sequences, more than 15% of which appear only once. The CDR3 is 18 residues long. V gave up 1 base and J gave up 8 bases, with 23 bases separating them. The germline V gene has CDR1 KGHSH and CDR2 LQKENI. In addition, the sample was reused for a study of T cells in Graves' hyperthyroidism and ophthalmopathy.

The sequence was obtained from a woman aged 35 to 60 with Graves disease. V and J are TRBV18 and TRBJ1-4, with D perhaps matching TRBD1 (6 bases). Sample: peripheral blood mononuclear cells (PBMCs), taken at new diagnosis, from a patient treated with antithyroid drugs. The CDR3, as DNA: TGTGCCAGCTCACCACGTCAGTCAGGGGTGGCCTTTATCGAAAAACTGTTTTTT. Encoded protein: CASSPRQSGVAFIEKLFF. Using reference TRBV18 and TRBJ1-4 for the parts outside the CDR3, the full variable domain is NAGVMQNPRHLVRRRGQEARLRCSPMKGHSHVYWYRQLPEEGLKFMVYLQKENIIDESGMPKERFSAEFPKEGPSILRIQQVVRGDSAAYFCASSPRQSGVAFIEKLFFGSGTQLSVL.